This T cell receptor (beta chain) was recovered during a study of OX40 agonist ivuxolimab in advanced cancers. Note on this clone: Its antigen is as yet unknown.

Trimming pared 2 bases from V and 8 bases from J, leaving 10 bases between. The germline gives CDR1 GTSNPN, CDR2 SVGIG (reference sequence). CDR3 size: 13 residues. Study results and caveats: The mean number of expanded clones was higher in CD8+ T cells than in CD4+.

Libraries were prepared by immunoSEQ multiplex PCR; TCRdb keeps only in-frame clonotypes and omits some of them. The table has roughly 60,000 clones, approximately 81% seen once; the top ten hold less than 5.5%. The sequence was obtained from an adult with an advanced solid tumor such as melanoma, head and neck, liver or kidney cancer. The specimen was CD4+ or CD8+ T cells sorted from blood, collected in a trial of the OX40 agonist ivuxolimab. The chain employs TRBV30 and TRBJ1-6; D is perhaps TRBD1 (6 bases). The chain's CDR3 is CAWSQQGDSPLHF. CDR3 in DNA: TGTGCCTGGAGTCAACAGGGAGATTCACCCCTCCACTTT.